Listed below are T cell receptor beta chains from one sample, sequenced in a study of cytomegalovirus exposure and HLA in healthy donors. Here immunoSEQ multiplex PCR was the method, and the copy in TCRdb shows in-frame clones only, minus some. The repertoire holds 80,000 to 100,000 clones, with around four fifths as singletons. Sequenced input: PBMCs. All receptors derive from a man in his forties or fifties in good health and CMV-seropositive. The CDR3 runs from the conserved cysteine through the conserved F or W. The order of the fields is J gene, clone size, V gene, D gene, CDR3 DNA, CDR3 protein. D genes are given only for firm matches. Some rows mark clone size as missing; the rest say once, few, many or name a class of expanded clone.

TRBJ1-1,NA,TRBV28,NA,TGTGCCAGCAGTTTAGGCCCTCTGGAGGAAGCTTTCTTT,CASSLGPLEEAFF
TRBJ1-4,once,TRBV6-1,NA,TGTGCCAGCAGTGAGACTTTTATCTTGTTTTTT,CASSETFILFF
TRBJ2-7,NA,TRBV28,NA,TGTGCCAGCAGTCCCGGACAGACCTACGAGCAGTACTTC,CASSPGQTYEQYF
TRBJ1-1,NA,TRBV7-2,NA,TGTGCCAGCAGCTCCAGCTGGGGGGGGACGAACACTGAAGCTTTCTTT,CASSSSWGGTNTEAFF
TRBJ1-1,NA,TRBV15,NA,TGTGCCACCAGCAGAGAGGCGGCGAACACTGAAGCTTTCTTT,CATSREAANTEAFF
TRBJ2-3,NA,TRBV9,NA,TGTGCCAGCAGCGTAGCTGAGGGGGGTGGGGGGGGGCCCAGCACAGATACGCAGTATTTT,CASSVAEGGGGGPSTDTQYF
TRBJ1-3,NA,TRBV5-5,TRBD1,TGTGCCAGCAGCTCTGGACAGGAATACACCATATATTTT,CASSSGQEYTIYF
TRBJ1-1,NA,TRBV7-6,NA,TGTGCCAGCAGCCGACAGGAGAAGAACACTGAAGCTTTCTTT,CASSRQEKNTEAFF
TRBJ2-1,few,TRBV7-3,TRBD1,TGTGCCAGCAGCTTAACGGGACAGGGAGGCAATGAGCAGTTCTTC,CASSLTGQGGNEQFF
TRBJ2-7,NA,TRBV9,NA,TGTGCCAGCAGCCCCACGTCGGGGTCCCGCTACGAGCAGTACTTC,CASSPTSGSRYEQYF
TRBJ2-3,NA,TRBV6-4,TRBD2,TGTGCCAGCAGTGACTCACCGAGACTAGCGGATACAGATACGCAGTATTTT,CASSDSPRLADTDTQYF
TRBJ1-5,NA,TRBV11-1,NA,TGTGCCAGCAGCTTAGCGGAGCATCAGCCCCAGCATTTT,CASSLAEHQPQHF
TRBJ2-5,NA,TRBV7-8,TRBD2,TGTGCCAGCAGCCCCTTTAGCGGGGGGCTCAACCAAGAGACCCAGTACTTC,CASSPFSGGLNQETQYF
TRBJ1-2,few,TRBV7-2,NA,TGTGCCAGCAGCATAGACAGGGGCTACACCTTC,CASSIDRGYTF
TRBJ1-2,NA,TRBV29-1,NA,TGCAGCGTTGTCCGAGGAACCTATGGCTACCCCTTC,CSVVRGTYGYPF
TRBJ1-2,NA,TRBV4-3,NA,TGCGCCAGCAGCCAAGATCGGCAGGTTCCCTTGGGCTACACCTTC,CASSQDRQVPLGYTF
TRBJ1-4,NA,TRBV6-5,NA,TGTGCCAGCAGTTACGGAGGGTACGATGAAAAACTGTTTTTT,CASSYGGYDEKLFF
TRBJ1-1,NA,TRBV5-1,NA,TGCGCCAGCAGCCAGGGACAGAACACTGAAGCTTTCTTT,CASSQGQNTEAFF
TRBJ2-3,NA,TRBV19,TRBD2,TGTGCCAGTAGTAACGGACTAGCGGGCGGAGATACGCAGTATTTT,CASSNGLAGGDTQYF
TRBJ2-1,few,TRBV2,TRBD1,TGTGCCAGCAAGGGGACAGGGGGCCGACATGAGCAGTTCTTC,CASKGTGGRHEQFF
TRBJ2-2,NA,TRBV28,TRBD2,TGTGCCAGCAGTTTAGCGGGGGGGCACACCGGGGAGCTGTTTTTT,CASSLAGGHTGELFF
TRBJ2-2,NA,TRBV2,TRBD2,TGTGCCAGCAGCGGGGGGAGAGGGAGGACCGGGGAGCTGTTTTTT,CASSGGRGRTGELFF
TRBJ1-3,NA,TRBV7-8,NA,TGTGCCAGCAGCTTTTCCCCGTTTGGCAGGGAGGCCACCATATATTTT,CASSFSPFGREATIYF
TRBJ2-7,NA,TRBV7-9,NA,TGTGCCAGCAGCTTTGACAGAAATAACGAGCAGTACTTC,CASSFDRNNEQYF
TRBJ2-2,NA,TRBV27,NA,TGTGCCAGCAGTTTATCTCGCGGAGGGGCAAGTGGCGGGGAGCTGTTTTTT,CASSLSRGGASGGELFF
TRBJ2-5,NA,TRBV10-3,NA,TGTGCCATCAGGGCCGGGACTGCCGAGACCCAGTACTTC,CAIRAGTAETQYF
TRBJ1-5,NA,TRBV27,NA,TGTGCCAGCAGCCTACAGACAAGTGCCCATCAGCCCCAGCATTTT,CASSLQTSAHQPQHF
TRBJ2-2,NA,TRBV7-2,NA,TGTGCCAGCAGCTCCTGGGGCCAGGGGCCTACCGGGGAGCTGTTTTTT,CASSSWGQGPTGELFF
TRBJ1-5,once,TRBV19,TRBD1,TGTGCCAGTAGTATGCAGACAGGGCCCGGTCAGCCCCAGCATTTT,CASSMQTGPGQPQHF
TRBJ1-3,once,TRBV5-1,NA,TGCGCCAGCAGCCCCGGGGGAGGAGTTGATGCTGGAAACACCATATATTTT,CASSPGGGVDAGNTIYF
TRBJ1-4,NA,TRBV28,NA,TGTGCCAGCAGTTTTTGGCCCGAAAAACTGTTTTTT,CASSFWPEKLFF
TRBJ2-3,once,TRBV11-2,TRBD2,TGTGCCAGCAGCTTGGGACTACCTAGCACAGATACGCAGTATTTT,CASSLGLPSTDTQYF
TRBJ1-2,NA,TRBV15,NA,TGTGCCACCAGCCGCGGCGGGCAGAACTATGGCTACACCTTC,CATSRGGQNYGYTF
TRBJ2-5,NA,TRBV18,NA,TGTGCCAGCTCACCTCGACTAGATCAAGAGACCCAGTACTTC,CASSPRLDQETQYF
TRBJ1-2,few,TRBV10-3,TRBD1,TGTGCCATCAGGGAACAGGGGGCTTATGGCTACACCTTC,CAIREQGAYGYTF
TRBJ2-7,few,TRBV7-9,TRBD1,TGTGCCAGCAGCTTTATGCCGGGACAGGGGACTTACGAGCAGTACTTC,CASSFMPGQGTYEQYF
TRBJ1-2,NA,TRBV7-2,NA,TGTGCCAGCAGCTTAGATCTCCGGAGAAGAGCTAACTATGGCTACACCTTC,CASSLDLRRRANYGYTF
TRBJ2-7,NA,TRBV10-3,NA,TGTGCCATCAGTGAGTCTTGGGCTCGAGAGCAGTACTTC,CAISESWAREQYF
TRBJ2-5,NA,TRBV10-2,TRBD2,TGCGCCAGCCAAATAGCGGGGGGGCCGCAGACCCAGTACTTC,CASQIAGGPQTQYF
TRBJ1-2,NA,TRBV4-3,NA,TGCGCCAGCAGCCAAGATCTTGAGAGGGGCTACACCTTC,CASSQDLERGYTF
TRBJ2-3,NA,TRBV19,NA,TGTGCCACCACGAACAGGGCCAGCACAGATACGCAGTATTTT,CATTNRASTDTQYF
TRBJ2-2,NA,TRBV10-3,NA,TGTGCCATCAGCGGGGACTTTGCGAACACCGGGGAGCTGTTTTTT,CAISGDFANTGELFF
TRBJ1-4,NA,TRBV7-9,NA,TGTGCCAGACGCGACGGGGTCGATGAAAAACTGTTTTTT,CARRDGVDEKLFF
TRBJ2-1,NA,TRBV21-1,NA,TGTGCCAGCAGCAAGGGTCCTCCCCAGGGCAATGAGCAGTTCTTC,CASSKGPPQGNEQFF
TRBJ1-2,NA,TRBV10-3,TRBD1,TGTGCCATCAGTGTTACCCGAGGACAGGGGGCCTATGGCTACACCTTC,CAISVTRGQGAYGYTF